The T cell receptor beta chain under discussion was sequenced for a study of regulatory T cells in long-lasting Graves disease. The study, taken as a whole, reports: Fewer public clonotypes were shared by new patients (roughly 970) than by persistent patients (around 2,900). There was favoring of TRBV28, TRBJ1-2 and TRBJ2-5 in persistent disease.

This clonotype was picked up a small number of times. The antigen remains unidentified. Arm-PCR of CDR3 regions and iRepertoire HTBI primers were the basis on which TCR beta libraries were built. In the authors' methods: In the combined samples, 55 to 75 TRBV and approximately 15 TRBJ segments were identified. A single record per CDR3 protein comes from TCRdb applying MiXCR to the multiplex PCR reads. The V and J calls, along with clone size, are taken from TCRdb and not from the paper's own processing. The table shows 400,000 to 500,000 distinct CDR3 sequences, with about a fifth occurring only once. Time point noted: persistent/refractory GD, antithyroid drugs over 5 years with positive TRAb. There was RNA extracted from PBMCs, and the TCR library was made from it. Graves' disease was diagnosed by American Thyroid Association guidelines. The V and J ends lost 4 bases and 5 bases respectively, with 6 bases between them. This CDR3 has 12 amino acids. CDR1 and CDR2 (germline): ENHRY, SYGVKD.

The sequence derives from a female donor with Graves disease. This rearrangement joins TRBV10-3 to TRBJ1-5; D not resolved. The material sequenced was peripheral blood mononuclear cells (PBMCs), taken when the disease was refractory, from a patient treated with antithyroid drugs. The CDR3 DNA reads TGTGCCATCAGTGGGCAGGATCAGCCCCAGCATTTT. Translated: CAISGQDQPQHF.